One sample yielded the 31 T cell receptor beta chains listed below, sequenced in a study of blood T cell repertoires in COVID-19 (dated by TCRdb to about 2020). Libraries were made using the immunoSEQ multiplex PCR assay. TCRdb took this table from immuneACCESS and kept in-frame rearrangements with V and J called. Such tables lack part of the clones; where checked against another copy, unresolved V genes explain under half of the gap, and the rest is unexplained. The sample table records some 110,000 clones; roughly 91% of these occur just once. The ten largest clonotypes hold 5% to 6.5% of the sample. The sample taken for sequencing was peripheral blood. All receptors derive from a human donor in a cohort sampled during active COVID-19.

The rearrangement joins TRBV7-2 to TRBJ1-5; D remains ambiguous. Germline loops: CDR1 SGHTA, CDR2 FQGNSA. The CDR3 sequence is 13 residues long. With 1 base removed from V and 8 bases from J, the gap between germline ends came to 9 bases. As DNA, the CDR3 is TGTGCCAGCAGCTTAGGGGAGAGGGAGCCCCAGCATTTT. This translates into CASSLGEREPQHF.

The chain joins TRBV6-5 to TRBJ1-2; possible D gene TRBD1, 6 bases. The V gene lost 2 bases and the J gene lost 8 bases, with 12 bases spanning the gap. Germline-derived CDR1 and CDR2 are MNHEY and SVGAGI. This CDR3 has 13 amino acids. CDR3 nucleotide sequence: TGTGCCAGCAGTTACCACCAGGGGAGAGGCTACACCTTC. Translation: CASSYHQGRGYTF.

CDR3 residues: CASSESRTDTQYF. CDR3 DNA sequence: TGTGCCAGCAGTGAAAGCAGGACAGATACGCAGTATTTT. The genes are TRBV2 and TRBJ2-3; D gene unclear. Germline CDR1 is SNHLY and CDR2 is FYNNEI. V lost 2 bases, J lost 3 bases, and 6 bases lay in between. This CDR3 spans 13 amino acids. The full variable domain, completed using reference TRBV2 and TRBJ2-3, is EPEVTQTPSHQVTQMGQEVILRCVPISNHLYFYWYRQILGQKVEFLVSFYNNEISEKSEIFDDQFSVERPDGSNFTLKIRSTKLEDSAMYFCASSESRTDTQYFGPGTRLTVL.

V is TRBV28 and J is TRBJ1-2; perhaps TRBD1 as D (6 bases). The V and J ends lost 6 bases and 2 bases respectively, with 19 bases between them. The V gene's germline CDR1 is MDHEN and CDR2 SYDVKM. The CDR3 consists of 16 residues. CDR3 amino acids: CASSMTGRDRNYGYTF. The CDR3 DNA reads TGTGCCAGCAGCATGACAGGCCGCGATAGGAACTATGGCTACACCTTC.

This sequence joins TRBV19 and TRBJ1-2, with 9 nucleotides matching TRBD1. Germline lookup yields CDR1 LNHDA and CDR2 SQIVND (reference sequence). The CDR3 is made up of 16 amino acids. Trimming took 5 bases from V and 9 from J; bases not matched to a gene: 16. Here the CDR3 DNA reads TGTGCCAGTAGTTCGTCTCGGGACAGGGAAAGCAATAGCTACACCTTC. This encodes CASSSSRDRESNSYTF. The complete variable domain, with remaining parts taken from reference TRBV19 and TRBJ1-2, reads DGGITQSPKYLFRKEGQNVTLSCEQNLNHDAMYWYRQDPGQGLRLIYYSQIVNDFQKGDIAEGYSVSREKKESFPLTVTSAQKNPTAFYLCASSSSRDRESNSYTFGSGTRLTVV.

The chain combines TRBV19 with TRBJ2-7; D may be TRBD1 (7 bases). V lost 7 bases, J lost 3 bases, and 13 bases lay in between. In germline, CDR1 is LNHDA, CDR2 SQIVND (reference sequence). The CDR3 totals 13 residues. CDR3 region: CASTHRGGYEQYF. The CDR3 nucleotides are TGTGCCAGTACCCACAGGGGAGGCTACGAGCAGTACTTC.

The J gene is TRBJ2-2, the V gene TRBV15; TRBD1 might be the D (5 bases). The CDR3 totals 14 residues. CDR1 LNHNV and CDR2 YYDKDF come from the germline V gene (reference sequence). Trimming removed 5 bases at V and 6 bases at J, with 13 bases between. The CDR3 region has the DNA TGTGCCACCAGCCTATCAGGGAATTCCGGGGAGCTGTTTTTT. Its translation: CATSLSGNSGELFF. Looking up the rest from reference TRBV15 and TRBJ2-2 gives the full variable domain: DAMVIQNPRYQVTQFGKPVTLSCSQTLNHNVMYWYQQKSSQAPKLLFHYYDKDFNNEADTPDNFQSRRPNTSFCFLDIRSPGLGDTAMYLCATSLSGNSGELFFGEGSRLTVL.

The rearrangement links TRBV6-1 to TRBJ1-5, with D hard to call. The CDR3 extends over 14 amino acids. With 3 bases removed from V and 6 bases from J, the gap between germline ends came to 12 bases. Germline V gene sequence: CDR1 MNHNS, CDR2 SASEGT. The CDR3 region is CASSEVRSVQPQHF. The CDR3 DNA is TGTGCCAGCAGTGAGGTCAGGTCGGTTCAGCCCCAGCATTTT.

The CDR3 reads CASSGVSGRIYEQYF. The CDR3 DNA reads as TGTGCCAGCAGTGGAGTTAGCGGGAGGATCTACGAGCAGTACTTC. This sequence joins TRBV6-2 or TRBV6-3 and TRBJ2-7, with 10 bases matching TRBD2. The germline CDR1 and CDR2 sequences are MNHEY and SVGEGT. V lost 5 bases to trimming and J lost 3 bases; unmatched junction nucleotides: 7. The CDR3 runs 15 residues.

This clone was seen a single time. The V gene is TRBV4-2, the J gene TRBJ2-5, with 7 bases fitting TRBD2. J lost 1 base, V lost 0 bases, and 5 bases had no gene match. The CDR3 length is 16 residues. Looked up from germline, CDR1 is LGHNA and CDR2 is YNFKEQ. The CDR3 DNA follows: TGTGCCAGCAGCCAAGATGGGCTAGCGGCCCAAGAGACCCAGTACTTC. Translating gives CASSQDGLAAQETQYF.

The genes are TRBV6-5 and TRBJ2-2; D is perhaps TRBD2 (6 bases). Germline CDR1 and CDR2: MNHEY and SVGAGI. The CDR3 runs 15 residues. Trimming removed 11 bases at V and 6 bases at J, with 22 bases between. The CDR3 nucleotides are TGTGCCCAGGCTGCAGGGTGGGGAGGCCCCGGGGAGCTGTTTTTT. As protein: CAQAAGWGGPGELFF.

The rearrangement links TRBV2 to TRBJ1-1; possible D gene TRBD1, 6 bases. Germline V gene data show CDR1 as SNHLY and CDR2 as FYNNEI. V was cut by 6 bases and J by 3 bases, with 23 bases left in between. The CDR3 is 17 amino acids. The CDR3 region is CASREKRTALWDTEAFF. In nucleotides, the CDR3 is TGTGCCAGCAGAGAAAAACGGACAGCCTTGTGGGACACTGAAGCTTTCTTT.

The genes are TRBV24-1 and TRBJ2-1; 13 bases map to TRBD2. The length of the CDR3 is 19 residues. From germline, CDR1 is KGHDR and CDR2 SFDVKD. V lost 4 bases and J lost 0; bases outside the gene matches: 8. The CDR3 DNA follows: TGTGCCACCAGTGACCAGACTAGCGGGGGGTCGAGCTCCTACAATGAGCAGTTCTTC. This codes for CATSDQTSGGSSSYNEQFF.

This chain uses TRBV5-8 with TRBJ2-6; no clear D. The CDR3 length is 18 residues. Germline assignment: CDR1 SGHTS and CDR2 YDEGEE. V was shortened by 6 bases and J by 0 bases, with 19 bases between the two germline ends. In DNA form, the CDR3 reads TGTGCCAGCACCCCAGGTTGGGCAGCCAGCTCTGGGGCCAACGTCCTGACTTTC. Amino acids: CASTPGWAASSGANVLTF.

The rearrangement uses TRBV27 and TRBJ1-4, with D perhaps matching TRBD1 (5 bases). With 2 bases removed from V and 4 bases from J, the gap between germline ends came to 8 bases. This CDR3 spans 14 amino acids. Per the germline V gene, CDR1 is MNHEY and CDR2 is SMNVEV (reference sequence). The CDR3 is CASSLMGGNEKLFF. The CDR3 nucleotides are TGTGCCAGCAGTTTAATGGGGGGTAATGAAAAACTGTTTTTT.

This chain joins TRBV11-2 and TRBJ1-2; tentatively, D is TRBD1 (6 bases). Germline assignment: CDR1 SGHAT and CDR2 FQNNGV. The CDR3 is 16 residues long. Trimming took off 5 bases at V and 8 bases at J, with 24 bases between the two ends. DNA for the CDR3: TGTGCCAGCAGCCCACTATTTAGGGACAAGGATTACGGCTACACCTTC. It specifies CASSPLFRDKDYGYTF.

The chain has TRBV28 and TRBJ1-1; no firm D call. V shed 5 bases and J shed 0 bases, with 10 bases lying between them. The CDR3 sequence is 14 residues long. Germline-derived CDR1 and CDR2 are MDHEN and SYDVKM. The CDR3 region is CASSPVEMNTEAFF. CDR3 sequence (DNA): TGTGCCAGCAGTCCAGTGGAGATGAACACTGAAGCTTTCTTT.

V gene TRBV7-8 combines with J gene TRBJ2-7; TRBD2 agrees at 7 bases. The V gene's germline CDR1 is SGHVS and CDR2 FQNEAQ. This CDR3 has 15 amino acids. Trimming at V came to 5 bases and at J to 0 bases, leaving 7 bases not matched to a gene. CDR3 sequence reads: CASSALAVSSYEQYF. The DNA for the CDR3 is TGTGCCAGCAGCGCCCTAGCGGTGAGCTCCTACGAGCAGTACTTC.

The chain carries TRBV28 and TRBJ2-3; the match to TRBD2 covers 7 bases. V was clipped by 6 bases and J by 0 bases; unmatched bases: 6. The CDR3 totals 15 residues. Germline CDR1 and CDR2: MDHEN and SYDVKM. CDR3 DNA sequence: TGTGCCAGCAGCTCGAGCGGGGCCAGCACAGATACGCAGTATTTT. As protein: CASSSSGASTDTQYF.

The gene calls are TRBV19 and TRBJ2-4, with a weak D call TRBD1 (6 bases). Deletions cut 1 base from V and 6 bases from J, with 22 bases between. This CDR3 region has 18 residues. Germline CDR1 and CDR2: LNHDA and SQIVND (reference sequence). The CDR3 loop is CASSIGPISGTSTNIQYF. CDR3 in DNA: TGTGCCAGTAGTATAGGCCCGATCTCCGGGACAAGTACAAACATTCAGTACTTC. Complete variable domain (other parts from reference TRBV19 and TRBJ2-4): DGGITQSPKYLFRKEGQNVTLSCEQNLNHDAMYWYRQDPGQGLRLIYYSQIVNDFQKGDIAEGYSVSREKKESFPLTVTSAQKNPTAFYLCASSIGPISGTSTNIQYFGAGTRLSVL.

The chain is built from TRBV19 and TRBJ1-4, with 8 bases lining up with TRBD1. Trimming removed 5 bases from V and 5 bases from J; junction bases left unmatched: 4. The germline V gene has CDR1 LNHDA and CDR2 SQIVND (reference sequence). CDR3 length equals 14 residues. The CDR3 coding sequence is TGTGCCAGTAGTGGACGACAGGGGAATGAAAAACTGTTTTTT. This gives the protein CASSGRQGNEKLFF.

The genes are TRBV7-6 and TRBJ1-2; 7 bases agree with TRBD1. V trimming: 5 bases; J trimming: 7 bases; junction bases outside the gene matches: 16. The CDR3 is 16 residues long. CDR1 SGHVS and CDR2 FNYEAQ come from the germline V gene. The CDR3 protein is CASSMTDLGGAAGYTF. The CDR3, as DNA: TGTGCCAGCAGCATGACGGATCTAGGGGGCGCGGCTGGCTACACCTTC.

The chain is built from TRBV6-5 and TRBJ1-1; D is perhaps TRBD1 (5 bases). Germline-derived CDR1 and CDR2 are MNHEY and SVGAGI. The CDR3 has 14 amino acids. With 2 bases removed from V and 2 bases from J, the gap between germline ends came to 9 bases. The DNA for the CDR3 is TGTGCCAGCAGTTACCAGGGCCGAAACACTGAAGCTTTCTTT. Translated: CASSYQGRNTEAFF.

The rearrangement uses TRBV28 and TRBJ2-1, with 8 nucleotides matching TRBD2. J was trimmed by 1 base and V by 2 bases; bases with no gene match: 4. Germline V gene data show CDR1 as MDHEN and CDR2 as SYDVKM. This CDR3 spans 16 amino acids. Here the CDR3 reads CASSLLGRVSYNEQFF. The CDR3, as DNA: TGTGCCAGCAGTTTACTCGGGAGGGTTTCCTACAATGAGCAGTTCTTC.

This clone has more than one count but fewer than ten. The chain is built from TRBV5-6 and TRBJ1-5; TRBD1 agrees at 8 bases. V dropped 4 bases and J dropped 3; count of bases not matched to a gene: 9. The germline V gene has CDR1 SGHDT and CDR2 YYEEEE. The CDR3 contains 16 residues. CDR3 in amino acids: CASSLRTGRDNQPQHF. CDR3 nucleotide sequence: TGTGCCAGCAGCCTACGGACAGGGAGGGACAATCAGCCCCAGCATTTT.

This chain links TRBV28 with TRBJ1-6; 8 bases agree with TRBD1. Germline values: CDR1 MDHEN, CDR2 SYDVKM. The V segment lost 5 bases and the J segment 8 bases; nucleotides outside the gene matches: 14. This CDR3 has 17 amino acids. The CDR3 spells CASSPPTWDRSYSPLHF. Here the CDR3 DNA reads TGTGCCAGCAGTCCCCCAACTTGGGACAGGAGTTATTCACCCCTCCACTTT.

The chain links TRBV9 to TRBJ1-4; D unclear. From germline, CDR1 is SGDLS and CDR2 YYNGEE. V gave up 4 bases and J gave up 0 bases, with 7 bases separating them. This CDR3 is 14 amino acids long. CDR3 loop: CASSPAATNEKLFF. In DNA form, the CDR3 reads TGTGCCAGCAGCCCCGCGGCAACTAATGAAAAACTGTTTTTT.

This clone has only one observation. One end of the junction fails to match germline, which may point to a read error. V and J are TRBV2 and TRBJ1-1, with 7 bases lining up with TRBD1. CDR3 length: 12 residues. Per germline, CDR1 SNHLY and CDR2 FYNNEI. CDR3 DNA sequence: TGTGCCAGCAGTAAACGGGACAGTGTTGTCCTCTTT. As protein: CASSKRDSVVLF.

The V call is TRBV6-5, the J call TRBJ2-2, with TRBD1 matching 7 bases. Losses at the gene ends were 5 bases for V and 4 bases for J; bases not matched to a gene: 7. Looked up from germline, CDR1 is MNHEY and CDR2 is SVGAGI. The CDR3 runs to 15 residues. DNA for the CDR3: TGTGCCAGCAGTCCAGGACAGGCGGTCACCGGGGAGCTGTTTTTT. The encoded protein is CASSPGQAVTGELFF.

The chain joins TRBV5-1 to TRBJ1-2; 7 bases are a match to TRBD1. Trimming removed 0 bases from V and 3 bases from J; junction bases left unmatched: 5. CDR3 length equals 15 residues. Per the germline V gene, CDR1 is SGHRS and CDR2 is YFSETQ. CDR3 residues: CASSLAGQAYYGYTF. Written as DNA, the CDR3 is TGCGCCAGCAGCTTGGCCGGACAGGCTTACTATGGCTACACCTTC. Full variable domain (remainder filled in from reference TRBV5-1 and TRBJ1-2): KAGVTQTPRYLIKTRGQQVTLSCSPISGHRSVSWYQQTPGQGLQFLFEYFSETQRNKGNFPGRFSGRQFSNSRSEMNVSTLELGDSALYLCASSLAGQAYYGYTFGSGTRLTVV.

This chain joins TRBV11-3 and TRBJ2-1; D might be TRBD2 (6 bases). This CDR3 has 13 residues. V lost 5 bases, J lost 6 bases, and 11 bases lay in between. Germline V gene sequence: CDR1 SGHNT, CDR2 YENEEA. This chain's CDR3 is CASSTSRANEQFF. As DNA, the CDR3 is TGTGCCAGCAGCACTAGCAGGGCCAATGAGCAGTTCTTC. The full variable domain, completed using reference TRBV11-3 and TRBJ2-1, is EAGVVQSPRYKIIEKKQPVAFWCNPISGHNTLYWYLQNLGQGPELLIRYENEEAVDDSQLPKDRFSAERLKGVDSTLKIQPAELGDSAVYLCASSTSRANEQFFGPGTRLTVL.